These T cell receptor beta chains were read from a single sample in a study of cytomegalovirus exposure and HLA in healthy donors. Here immunoSEQ multiplex PCR was the method, and the copy in TCRdb shows in-frame clones only, minus some. Seen in this sample are about 110,000 clones; the ten most common clones hold around 3.4%. Sequenced: PBMCs. The receptor set was obtained from a young man in good health and CMV-seronegative. Each CDR3 is given with its conserved first and last residue. D genes are given only for firm matches.

>TRBJ1-2|NA|TRBV29-1
TGCAGCGTTGAGCAGGTCTATGGCTACACCTTC
CSVEQVYGYTF
>TRBJ1-1|NA|TRBV20-1
TGCAGTGCTAGCCCGGGTGAAGCTTTCTTT
CSASPGEAFF
>TRBJ1-5|TRBD1|TRBV10-1
TGCGCCCCGGGAACAGGGGAAGGCAATCAGCCCCAGCATTTT
CAPGTGEGNQPQHF
>TRBJ1-2|NA|TRBV5-1
TGCGCCAGCAGCGCCAGGGAATTTAACTATGGCTACACCTTC
CASSAREFNYGYTF
>TRBJ2-2|NA|TRBV11-3
TGTGCCAGCAGCCCCGTCTCCGGGAACACCGGGGAGCTGTTTTTT
CASSPVSGNTGELFF
>TRBJ2-7|NA|TRBV29-1
TGCAGCGTTGATCAGGGCTCCTACGAGCAGTACTTC
CSVDQGSYEQYF
>TRBJ1-5|NA|TRBV6-5
TGTGCCAGCAGTAACAGTTATAGCAATCAGCCCCAGCATTTT
CASSNSYSNQPQHF
>TRBJ2-1|TRBD2|TRBV7-2
TGTGCCAGCAGCCCATGGACTAGCGGGGGGGCAGGTGAGCAGTTCTTC
CASSPWTSGGAGEQFF
>TRBJ1-2|NA|TRBV19
TGTGCCAGTAGACCACAGGGCAAGAATGGCTACACCTTC
CASRPQGKNGYTF
>TRBJ1-1|NA|TRBV6-5
TGTGCCAGCAGTTACTCGATGCAGGGCTACACTGAAGCTTTCTTT
CASSYSMQGYTEAFF
>TRBJ2-4|TRBD2|TRBV9
TGTGCCAGCAGCGTACTTGCTAGCGGGGGGGTTAAAAACATTCAGTACTTC
CASSVLASGGVKNIQYF
>TRBJ1-3|NA|TRBV2
TGTGCCAGCAGTGACCGACACCTGAGCTCTGGAAACACCATATATTTT
CASSDRHLSSGNTIYF
>TRBJ2-7|NA|TRBV28
TGTGGCAGTAGGCAGGGTCCCTACGAGCAGTACTTC
CGSRQGPYEQYF
>TRBJ1-3|NA|TRBV28
TGTGCCAGCAATTGGTACGGTTCCGGAAACACCATATATTTT
CASNWYGSGNTIYF
>TRBJ1-1|TRBD1|TRBV11-2
TGTGCCAGCAGCTTCCAGGGGGCTGGGACTGAAGCTTTCTTT
CASSFQGAGTEAFF
>TRBJ2-5|NA|TRBV28
TGTGCCAGCCGGGGGTACCAAGAGACCCAGTACTTC
CASRGYQETQYF
>TRBJ1-1|NA|TRBV5-1
TGCGCCAGCAGCCCAGGGGTGAACACTGAAGCTTTCTTT
CASSPGVNTEAFF
>TRBJ1-6|TRBD1|TRBV28
TGTGCCAGCAGGACCCAGGGGGTTAATAATTCACCCCTCCACTTT
CASRTQGVNNSPLHF
>TRBJ2-5|NA|TRBV6-5
TGTGCCAGCAGACCATCCCAGAACCAAGAGACCCAGTACTTC
CASRPSQNQETQYF
>TRBJ2-3|NA|TRBV15
TGTGCCACCAGCAGAGAACTTGGGCTCGCAGATACGCAGTATTTT
CATSRELGLADTQYF
>TRBJ2-1|TRBD1|TRBV5-1
TGCGCCAGCAGCGCCTACAGGGGGGAGGTTTACAATGAGCAGTTCTTC
CASSAYRGEVYNEQFF
>TRBJ2-6|NA|TRBV9
TGTGCCAGCACCACTGGGGCCAACGTCCTGACTTTC
CASTTGANVLTF
>TRBJ2-7|NA|TRBV4-2
TGTGCCAGCAGCCAGGGCAGTTTAGGTGAGCAGTACTTC
CASSQGSLGEQYF
>TRBJ2-5|TRBD2|TRBV5-1
TGCGCCAGCAGCGGGGGGGATCGGGGGACCCAGTACTTC
CASSGGDRGTQYF
>TRBJ1-1|TRBD1|TRBV5-1
TGCGCCAGCAGCTTAAGACAGGGAAGGCAGAACACTGAAGCTTTCTTT
CASSLRQGRQNTEAFF
>TRBJ1-2|NA|TRBV27
TGTGCCAGCAGTCCACGGGGAGGGCGTTATGGCTACACCTTC
CASSPRGGRYGYTF
>TRBJ2-3|NA|TRBV28
TGTGCCAGCAAGGGGGTATTGGCAGATACGCAGTATTTT
CASKGVLADTQYF
>TRBJ2-2|NA|TRBV5-4
TGTGCCAGCAGCTTGGAGTTGAGGGGGGGCGGGGAGCTGTTTTTT
CASSLELRGGGELFF
>TRBJ2-1|TRBD2|TRBV7-2
TGTGCCAGCAGCTTAGGGGGACTATCGAAACAGTTCTTC
CASSLGGLSKQFF
>TRBJ1-4|NA|TRBV5-4
TGTGCCAGCAGCTTGGACAGAGTTAATGAAAAACTGTTTTTT
CASSLDRVNEKLFF
>TRBJ2-7|NA|TRBV18
TGTGCCAGCTCACCCTTACAGGGTTCCGAGCAGTACTTC
CASSPLQGSEQYF
>TRBJ1-5|TRBD1|TRBV11-2
TGTGCCAGCAGCTTAGGACAGGGGAGCAATCAGCCCCAGCATTTT
CASSLGQGSNQPQHF
>TRBJ2-5|NA|TRBV12-2
TGTGCAAGTCGCTTAGCGGGGACTAGCGCGGGGGAGACCCAGTACTTC
CASRLAGTSAGETQYF
>TRBJ2-3|NA|TRBV19
TGTGCCAGTAGTCTCAGGGGTGCAGATACGCAGTATTTT
CASSLRGADTQYF
>TRBJ2-1|TRBD2|TRBV4-2
TGTGCCAGCAGCCAGCCTCGGACTAGCGGGGCTGATGAGCAGTTCTTC
CASSQPRTSGADEQFF
>TRBJ2-3|TRBD1|TRBV6-1
TGTGCCAGCAGTGAATGGGACAGGGGCTCAGATACGCAGTATTTT
CASSEWDRGSDTQYF
>TRBJ2-5|NA|TRBV7-8
TGTGCCAGCAGGATCATCTTCTTGACGGGAGAGACCCAGTACTTC
CASRIIFLTGETQYF
>TRBJ1-5|TRBD1|TRBV30
TGTGCCTGGGGGGGACAGGGGGATCAGCCCCAGCATTTT
CAWGGQGDQPQHF
>TRBJ2-5|NA|TRBV5-6
TGTGCCAGCAGCTTGACTCCCTTGGAGCAGTACTTC
CASSLTPLEQYF
>TRBJ2-5|TRBD1|TRBV13
TGTGCCAGCAGCTCCTATAATCGACAGGGCGAAGAGACCCAGTACTTC
CASSSYNRQGEETQYF
>TRBJ1-5|NA|TRBV6-1
TGTGCCAGCAGTGAAAGCGGGGGGGGTGGGCCCCAGCATTTT
CASSESGGGGPQHF
>TRBJ1-1|TRBD1|TRBV28
TGTGCCAGCAGGCCTACAGGGGGCGCATCGGAAGCTTTCTTT
CASRPTGGASEAFF